This entry features one T cell receptor beta chain sequence. As yet, its antigen is unknown. The sample is drawn from a study of CD8 T cells in Susac syndrome. The study, taken as a whole, reports: The authors acknowledged that their TCR sequencing and HLA analysis involved a relatively small number of individuals.

RNA totalling roughly 0.45 to 1 ug underwent reverse transcription with random hexamers. The authors amplified TCR beta CDR3 across 54 Vbeta and 13 Jbeta using immunoSEQ multiplex PCR. TCRdb independently ran MiXCR on the immunoSEQ multiplex PCR reads; one entry per CDR3 protein. The top ten clones hold more than 0.11% of a sample with approximately 160,000 distinct CDR3 sequences, 85% to 95% of them seen once. CDR3 length equals 15 residues. V was trimmed by 1 base and J by 5 bases, leaving 12 bases between them. Germline V lookup: CDR1 LNHDA, CDR2 SQIVND (reference sequence). Sequencing targeted TCR beta in T cells from blood (CD8+ and CD4+). Purification of the CD8+ and CD4+ T cells relied on negative isolation, and TEMRA cells underwent FACS enrichment.

The sequencing sample was made of CD4+ T cells from PBMCs. The sequence derives from a human donor in good health. The chain has TRBV19 and TRBJ1-5, with D unresolved. The CDR3 reads CASSIAHDTYQPQHF. The CDR3, as DNA: TGTGCCAGTAGTATAGCACACGACACGTATCAGCCCCAGCATTTT.